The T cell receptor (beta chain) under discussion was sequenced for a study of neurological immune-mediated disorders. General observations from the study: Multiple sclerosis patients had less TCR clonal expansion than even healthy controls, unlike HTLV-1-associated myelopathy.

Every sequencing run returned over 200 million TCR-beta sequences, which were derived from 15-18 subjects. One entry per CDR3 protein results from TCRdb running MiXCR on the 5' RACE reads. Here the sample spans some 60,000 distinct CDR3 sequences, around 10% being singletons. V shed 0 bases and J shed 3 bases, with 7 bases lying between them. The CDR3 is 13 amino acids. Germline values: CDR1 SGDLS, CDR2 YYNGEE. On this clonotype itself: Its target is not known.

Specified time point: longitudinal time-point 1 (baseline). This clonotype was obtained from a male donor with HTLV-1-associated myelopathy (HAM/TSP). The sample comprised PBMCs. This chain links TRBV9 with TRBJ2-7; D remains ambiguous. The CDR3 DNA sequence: TGTGCCAGCAGCGTAGCTACCGGCTACGAGCAGTACTTC. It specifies CASSVATGYEQYF. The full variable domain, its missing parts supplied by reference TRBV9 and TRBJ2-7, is DSGVTQTPKHLITATGQRVTLRCSPRSGDLSVYWYQQSLDQGLQFLIQYYNGEERAKGNILERFSAQQFPDLHSELNLSSLELGDSALYFCASSVATGYEQYFGPGTRLTVT.